Listed below are T cell receptor beta chains from one sample, sequenced in a study of identical twins. One entry per CDR3 protein, called by TCRdb with MiXCR from the 5' RACE reads. The table shows around 510,000 distinct CDR3 sequences, with roughly 13% occurring only once. These records were also assigned to another study, of yellow fever vaccine responses in identical twins.

Material: CD4+ T cells sorted from blood. These receptors were taken from a woman between 18 and 29 years old in good health. Both conserved end residues are part of each CDR3. The order of the fields is clone size, CDR3 length, J gene, V gene, D gene, CDR3 protein, CDR3 DNA. A D gene is named only where the DNA matches it firmly. Rows may omit the clone size; those that give it use once, few, many or a size class.

clone size: many; CDR3 length: 14; J gene: TRBJ2-5; V gene: TRBV7-2; D gene: NA; CDR3 protein: CASSLVPMGETQYF; CDR3 DNA: TGTGCCAGCAGCTTAGTACCGATGGGGGAGACCCAGTACTTC
clone size: NA; CDR3 length: 13; J gene: TRBJ2-7; V gene: TRBV11-2; D gene: NA; CDR3 protein: CASRYGGAYEQYF; CDR3 DNA: TGTGCCAGCAGGTACGGCGGAGCCTACGAGCAGTACTTC
clone size: NA; CDR3 length: 16; J gene: TRBJ2-2; V gene: TRBV7-2; D gene: TRBD1; CDR3 protein: CASSPGTGIYTGELFF; CDR3 DNA: TGTGCCAGCAGCCCCGGGACAGGGATATACACCGGGGAGCTGTTTTTT
clone size: NA; CDR3 length: 19; J gene: TRBJ2-7; V gene: TRBV21-1; D gene: NA; CDR3 protein: CASRKSGPGLAGGRYEQYF; CDR3 DNA: TGTGCCAGCAGAAAAAGCGGTCCGGGACTAGCGGGGGGGCGCTACGAGCAGTACTTC
clone size: many; CDR3 length: 15; J gene: TRBJ2-3; V gene: TRBV12-3/TRBV12-4; D gene: NA; CDR3 protein: CASTNRQGSTDTQYF; CDR3 DNA: TGTGCCAGCACAAATCGCCAGGGGAGCACAGATACGCAGTATTTT
clone size: NA; CDR3 length: 14; J gene: TRBJ2-7; V gene: TRBV5-6; D gene: NA; CDR3 protein: CASSLDSLAHEQYF; CDR3 DNA: TGTGCCAGCAGCTTGGACTCGCTAGCCCACGAGCAGTACTTC
clone size: NA; CDR3 length: 12; J gene: TRBJ2-7; V gene: TRBV28; D gene: NA; CDR3 protein: CASSSGTSEQYF; CDR3 DNA: TGTGCCAGCAGTTCCGGGACTTCCGAGCAGTACTTC
clone size: few; CDR3 length: 15; J gene: TRBJ2-1; V gene: TRBV5-6; D gene: NA; CDR3 protein: CASSLGPIGVLGWFF; CDR3 DNA: TGTGCCAGCAGCTTGGGACCTATTGGGGTTCTTGGTTGGTTCTTC
clone size: few; CDR3 length: 14; J gene: TRBJ2-7; V gene: TRBV30; D gene: NA; CDR3 protein: CAWIDRTDSYEQYF; CDR3 DNA: TGTGCCTGGATAGATCGAACGGACTCCTACGAGCAGTACTTC
clone size: NA; CDR3 length: 13; J gene: TRBJ2-5; V gene: TRBV7-2; D gene: NA; CDR3 protein: CASSLGPRETQYF; CDR3 DNA: TGTGCCAGCAGCTTAGGCCCTAGGGAGACCCAGTACTTC
clone size: NA; CDR3 length: 14; J gene: TRBJ2-2; V gene: TRBV7-2; D gene: NA; CDR3 protein: CARERGRGTGELFF; CDR3 DNA: TGTGCCAGGGAGAGGGGTCGCGGCACCGGGGAGCTGTTTTTT
clone size: once; CDR3 length: 14; J gene: TRBJ2-2; V gene: TRBV19; D gene: NA; CDR3 protein: CASSITWATGELFF; CDR3 DNA: TGTGCCAGTAGTATAACATGGGCCACCGGGGAGCTGTTTTTT
clone size: few; CDR3 length: 15; J gene: TRBJ1-4; V gene: TRBV6-1; D gene: NA; CDR3 protein: CASSQPAESNEKLFF; CDR3 DNA: TGTGCCAGCAGTCAACCCGCGGAATCTAATGAAAAACTGTTTTTT
clone size: few; CDR3 length: 15; J gene: TRBJ1-1; V gene: TRBV9; D gene: TRBD1; CDR3 protein: CASSTKTGGNTEAFF; CDR3 DNA: TGTGCCAGCAGCACCAAGACAGGGGGGAACACTGAAGCTTTCTTT
clone size: NA; CDR3 length: 18; J gene: TRBJ2-6; V gene: TRBV11-2; D gene: TRBD1; CDR3 protein: CASSLLGTGLSGANVLTF; CDR3 DNA: TGTGCCAGCAGCTTATTAGGGACAGGTCTCTCTGGGGCCAACGTCCTGACTTTC
clone size: few; CDR3 length: 12; J gene: TRBJ1-2; V gene: TRBV11-2; D gene: NA; CDR3 protein: CASSSPVAGYTF; CDR3 DNA: TGTGCCAGCAGCTCCCCCGTGGCTGGCTACACCTTC
clone size: many; CDR3 length: 15; J gene: TRBJ2-7; V gene: TRBV5-6; D gene: TRBD1; CDR3 protein: CASSRMDRELGEQYF; CDR3 DNA: TGTGCCAGCAGCCGAATGGACAGGGAGTTAGGCGAGCAGTACTTC
clone size: few; CDR3 length: 13; J gene: TRBJ2-5; V gene: TRBV7-9; D gene: TRBD2; CDR3 protein: CASRGLAVETQYF; CDR3 DNA: TGTGCCAGCAGAGGACTAGCGGTGGAGACCCAGTACTTC
clone size: NA; CDR3 length: 13; J gene: TRBJ2-1; V gene: TRBV7-9; D gene: NA; CDR3 protein: CASSLRGLNEQFF; CDR3 DNA: TGTGCCAGCAGCTTGAGGGGCCTAAATGAGCAGTTCTTC
clone size: few; CDR3 length: 15; J gene: TRBJ2-3; V gene: TRBV18; D gene: NA; CDR3 protein: CASSPYEGRTDTQYF; CDR3 DNA: TGTGCCAGCTCACCATACGAGGGCCGCACAGATACGCAGTATTTT
clone size: NA; CDR3 length: 16; J gene: TRBJ2-2; V gene: TRBV20-1; D gene: TRBD2; CDR3 protein: CCARDSSGSRTGELFF; CDR3 DNA: TGCTGTGCTAGAGATTCGAGCGGGAGTCGAACCGGGGAGCTGTTTTTT
clone size: NA; CDR3 length: 15; J gene: TRBJ1-1; V gene: TRBV20-1; D gene: NA; CDR3 protein: CSARSEEGILSEAFF; CDR3 DNA: TGCAGTGCTAGAAGTGAGGAGGGTATTTTGTCTGAAGCTTTCTTT
clone size: many; CDR3 length: 12; J gene: TRBJ2-7; V gene: TRBV7-3; D gene: TRBD1; CDR3 protein: CASSGQGGEQYF; CDR3 DNA: TGTGCCAGCAGCGGACAGGGGGGCGAGCAGTACTTC
clone size: few; CDR3 length: 15; J gene: TRBJ2-7; V gene: TRBV11-2; D gene: TRBD2; CDR3 protein: CASSPVSGRRPEQYF; CDR3 DNA: TGTGCCAGCAGCCCCGTTAGCGGGAGACGCCCCGAGCAGTACTTC
clone size: NA; CDR3 length: 15; J gene: TRBJ2-2; V gene: TRBV5-1; D gene: TRBD2; CDR3 protein: CASSGLAGATGELFF; CDR3 DNA: TGCGCCAGCAGCGGACTAGCGGGAGCCACCGGGGAGCTGTTTTTT
clone size: few; CDR3 length: 17; J gene: TRBJ2-3; V gene: TRBV6-1; D gene: TRBD2; CDR3 protein: CASSEAGAVAGADTQYF; CDR3 DNA: TGTGCCAGCAGTGAAGCCGGGGCTGTGGCGGGAGCAGATACGCAGTATTTT
clone size: NA; CDR3 length: 13; J gene: TRBJ1-4; V gene: TRBV19; D gene: NA; CDR3 protein: CASSTTVNEKLFF; CDR3 DNA: TGTGCCAGTAGTACGACAGTGAATGAAAAACTGTTTTTT
clone size: few; CDR3 length: 16; J gene: TRBJ2-3; V gene: TRBV5-1; D gene: TRBD2; CDR3 protein: CASHMIPAGLSDTQYF; CDR3 DNA: TGCGCCAGCCACATGATTCCAGCGGGACTCTCAGATACGCAGTATTTT
clone size: few; CDR3 length: 15; J gene: TRBJ2-3; V gene: TRBV7-2; D gene: NA; CDR3 protein: CASSLSGHSTDTQYF; CDR3 DNA: TGTGCCAGCAGCTTATCGGGACACAGCACAGATACGCAGTATTTT
clone size: NA; CDR3 length: 16; J gene: TRBJ2-4; V gene: TRBV3-1; D gene: TRBD2; CDR3 protein: CASSQGGRRPKNIQYF; CDR3 DNA: TGTGCCAGCAGCCAGGGGGGGAGGCGGCCTAAAAACATTCAGTACTTC
clone size: many; CDR3 length: 16; J gene: TRBJ2-7; V gene: TRBV5-6; D gene: TRBD1; CDR3 protein: CASSFFLRDRGGEQYF; CDR3 DNA: TGTGCCAGCAGCTTCTTCCTCCGGGACAGGGGTGGAGAGCAGTACTTC
clone size: NA; CDR3 length: 14; J gene: TRBJ2-7; V gene: TRBV5-1; D gene: NA; CDR3 protein: CASSLDSDTYEQYF; CDR3 DNA: TGCGCCAGCAGCTTGGATTCGGATACCTACGAGCAGTACTTC
clone size: NA; CDR3 length: 12; J gene: TRBJ2-7; V gene: TRBV20-1; D gene: NA; CDR3 protein: CSASWGADEQYF; CDR3 DNA: TGCAGTGCTAGTTGGGGGGCGGACGAGCAGTACTTC
clone size: NA; CDR3 length: 16; J gene: TRBJ2-7; V gene: TRBV6-1; D gene: NA; CDR3 protein: CASSGPQGQSSYEQYF; CDR3 DNA: TGTGCCAGCAGTGGCCCTCAGGGGCAGAGCTCCTACGAGCAGTACTTC
clone size: few; CDR3 length: 14; J gene: TRBJ2-7; V gene: TRBV20-1; D gene: NA; CDR3 protein: CSARPSGKGYEQYF; CDR3 DNA: TGCAGTGCTAGACCGAGCGGTAAGGGCTACGAGCAGTACTTC
clone size: few; CDR3 length: 13; J gene: TRBJ2-2; V gene: TRBV7-8; D gene: NA; CDR3 protein: CASSLNGGGELFF; CDR3 DNA: TGTGCCAGCAGCTTAAACGGTGGCGGGGAGCTGTTTTTT
clone size: NA; CDR3 length: 16; J gene: TRBJ2-1; V gene: TRBV6-2/TRBV6-3; D gene: TRBD2; CDR3 protein: CASTSTRGRVNNEQFF; CDR3 DNA: TGTGCCAGCACCTCGACTAGAGGGAGGGTTAACAATGAGCAGTTCTTC
clone size: NA; CDR3 length: 14; J gene: TRBJ2-4; V gene: TRBV7-9; D gene: NA; CDR3 protein: CASSLEGRTNIQYF; CDR3 DNA: TGTGCCAGCAGCTTAGAGGGCCGAACAAACATTCAGTACTTC
clone size: few; CDR3 length: 15; J gene: TRBJ2-7; V gene: TRBV23-1; D gene: NA; CDR3 protein: CASTKKGDYLYEQYF; CDR3 DNA: TGCGCCAGCACCAAAAAGGGGGACTACCTCTACGAGCAGTACTTC
clone size: NA; CDR3 length: 16; J gene: TRBJ1-1; V gene: TRBV4-2; D gene: NA; CDR3 protein: CASSQDRGAKNTEAFF; CDR3 DNA: TGTGCCAGCAGCCAGGATCGGGGGGCGAAGAACACTGAAGCTTTCTTT
clone size: NA; CDR3 length: 14; J gene: TRBJ1-1; V gene: TRBV5-1; D gene: NA; CDR3 protein: CASRSASFGGEAFF; CDR3 DNA: TGCGCCAGCAGATCCGCTTCATTCGGTGGTGAAGCTTTCTTT
clone size: few; CDR3 length: 19; J gene: TRBJ2-7; V gene: TRBV11-1; D gene: TRBD2; CDR3 protein: CASSPHFSSGNRAAVEQYF; CDR3 DNA: TGTGCCAGCAGCCCACACTTCTCTAGCGGGAATAGGGCGGCGGTCGAGCAGTACTTC
clone size: NA; CDR3 length: 15; J gene: TRBJ2-6; V gene: TRBV10-3; D gene: NA; CDR3 protein: CAISDRTPGANVLTF; CDR3 DNA: TGTGCCATCAGTGACAGGACCCCAGGGGCCAACGTCCTGACTTTC
clone size: NA; CDR3 length: 19; J gene: TRBJ2-7; V gene: TRBV20-1; D gene: TRBD2; CDR3 protein: CCARKYVASGGAFSYEQYF; CDR3 DNA: TGCTGTGCTAGAAAATATGTAGCCAGCGGGGGGGCCTTCTCCTACGAGCAGTACTTC
clone size: many; CDR3 length: 12; J gene: TRBJ2-7; V gene: TRBV12-3/TRBV12-4; D gene: NA; CDR3 protein: CASSLGGIEQYF; CDR3 DNA: TGTGCCAGCAGTTTAGGGGGCATCGAGCAGTACTTC
clone size: few; CDR3 length: 13; J gene: TRBJ1-1; V gene: TRBV6-2/TRBV6-3; D gene: TRBD1; CDR3 protein: CASIQGDATEAFF; CDR3 DNA: TGTGCCAGTATACAGGGGGACGCCACTGAAGCTTTCTTT
clone size: few; CDR3 length: 12; J gene: TRBJ1-1; V gene: TRBV18; D gene: TRBD1; CDR3 protein: CASSPQGALAFF; CDR3 DNA: TGTGCCAGCTCACCACAGGGGGCTCTGGCTTTCTTT
clone size: NA; CDR3 length: 13; J gene: TRBJ2-1; V gene: TRBV15; D gene: NA; CDR3 protein: CATSRDILNEQFF; CDR3 DNA: TGTGCCACCAGCAGAGATATCCTGAATGAGCAGTTCTTC
clone size: few; CDR3 length: 15; J gene: TRBJ2-2; V gene: TRBV29-1; D gene: TRBD2; CDR3 protein: CSVERLAGITGELFF; CDR3 DNA: TGCAGCGTTGAACGGCTAGCGGGAATAACCGGGGAGCTGTTTTTT